This is a list of T cell receptor beta chains from one sample in a study of regulatory T cells in long-lasting Graves disease. A single record per CDR3 protein comes from TCRdb applying MiXCR to the multiplex PCR reads. Here the sample spans roughly 490,000 distinct CDR3 sequences, about 22% being singletons. The source material was peripheral blood mononuclear cells (PBMCs), sampled when the disease was refractory, from a patient treated with antithyroid drugs. These receptors were obtained from a female donor with Graves disease. Each CDR3 is given with its conserved first and last residue. D genes are given only for firm matches. Only part of the rows carry a size: once, few, many, or a class if the clone is expanded.

j_gene: TRBJ1-5
v_gene: TRBV6-1
d_gene: NA
abundance: many
CDR3nt: TGTGCCAGCAGTATCGGACAGTTTGATCAGCCCCAGCATTTT
CDR3aa: CASSIGQFDQPQHF

j_gene: TRBJ2-2
v_gene: TRBV5-8
d_gene: NA
abundance: NA
CDR3nt: TGTGCCAGCAGCCTTGATATGGGGACGAACACCGGGGAGCTGTTTTTT
CDR3aa: CASSLDMGTNTGELFF

j_gene: TRBJ1-1
v_gene: TRBV2
d_gene: NA
abundance: many
CDR3nt: TGTGCCAGCAGGAAGTTCCAGTGGGGGTCTGGGAACACTGAAGCTTTCTTT
CDR3aa: CASRKFQWGSGNTEAFF

j_gene: TRBJ1-1
v_gene: TRBV7-3
d_gene: NA
abundance: NA
CDR3nt: TGTGCCAGCAACATCCAGGAGAACACTGAAGCTTTCTTT
CDR3aa: CASNIQENTEAFF

j_gene: TRBJ1-2
v_gene: TRBV7-2
d_gene: NA
abundance: few
CDR3nt: TGTGCCAGCAGCTCCGGGAGACAGGCCTATGGCTACACCTTC
CDR3aa: CASSSGRQAYGYTF

j_gene: TRBJ2-2
v_gene: TRBV6-7
d_gene: NA
abundance: many
CDR3nt: TGTGCCAGCAGTTACTCGATCCAGGGGTACAGCTTCACCGGGGAGCTGTTTTTT
CDR3aa: CASSYSIQGYSFTGELFF

j_gene: TRBJ1-1
v_gene: TRBV24-1
d_gene: NA
abundance: few
CDR3nt: TGTGCCACCAGCAACAGGGCGAACACTGAAGCTCTCTTT
CDR3aa: CATSNRANTEALF

j_gene: TRBJ2-7
v_gene: TRBV30
d_gene: TRBD2
abundance: NA
CDR3nt: TGTGCCTGGAGAATGCGGGGCGGGAGATTCGAGCAGTACTTC
CDR3aa: CAWRMRGGRFEQYF

j_gene: TRBJ1-2
v_gene: TRBV28
d_gene: NA
abundance: many
CDR3nt: TGTGCCAGCAGTTTGCCCGTGGACTATGGCTACACCTTC
CDR3aa: CASSLPVDYGYTF

j_gene: TRBJ1-1
v_gene: TRBV14
d_gene: NA
abundance: NA
CDR3nt: TGTGCCAGCAGCCCCGGTGTTGAAGCTTTCTTT
CDR3aa: CASSPGVEAFF

j_gene: TRBJ1-1
v_gene: TRBV6-1
d_gene: NA
abundance: many
CDR3nt: TGTGCCAGCAGTGGGAGATGGAACACTGAAGCTTTCTTT
CDR3aa: CASSGRWNTEAFF

j_gene: TRBJ1-6
v_gene: TRBV30
d_gene: NA
abundance: few
CDR3nt: TGTGCCTGGAGTGTTGGCAGGCACTCCTATAATTCACCCCTCCACTTT
CDR3aa: CAWSVGRHSYNSPLHF